One and the same sample provided the 8 T cell receptor beta chains below, sequenced in a study of PD-L1 blockade in urothelial cancer. Time point noted: pretreatment peripheral blood. Clones were sequenced by immunoSEQ multiplex PCR, and TCRdb holds only the in-frame ones, with some missing. The table records tens of thousands of clones, 82% of them present only once. Sequences were derived from PBMCs, sampled around atezolizumab (anti-PD-L1) treatment. Receptor source: a man in his fifties or sixties with urothelial cancer.

The rearrangement joins TRBV5-1 to TRBJ1-6; perhaps TRBD1 as D (6 bases). The CDR3 is 14 amino acids. Germline CDR1 is SGHRS and CDR2 is YFSETQ. The ends were cut back, 1 base at V and 9 bases at J, with 11 bases in the middle. CDR3 sequence (DNA): TGCGCCAGCAGCTTGCTGGGGGCGGGTTCACCCCTCCACTTT. Translating it yields CASSLLGAGSPLHF.

This clone is medium-sized in the sample. V usage is TRBV19 and J usage is TRBJ1-4, with TRBD1 as a possible D gene (5 bases). Germline V lookup: CDR1 LNHDA, CDR2 SQIVND (reference sequence). The CDR3 is 14 amino acids. The germline V and J ends were trimmed by 6 bases and 6 bases, with 14 bases remaining between them. This CDR3 is CASSLRAGYEKLFF. In nucleotides, the CDR3 is TGTGCCAGTAGCCTCAGGGCGGGATATGAAAAACTGTTTTTT.

The rearrangement uses TRBV19 and TRBJ1-1; 7 nucleotides align to TRBD1. The length of the CDR3 is 14 residues. Germline CDR1 LNHDA, CDR2 SQIVND (reference sequence). Trimming took 3 bases from V and 0 from J; bases not matched to a gene: 1. Here the CDR3 reads CASSIRGVNTEAFF. In nucleotides, the CDR3 is TGTGCCAGTAGTATCAGGGGGGTGAACACTGAAGCTTTCTTT.

The J gene is TRBJ1-5, the V gene TRBV9; the D gene is possibly TRBD1 (5 bases). CDR1 is SGDLS and CDR2 is YYNGEE in the germline V gene. The CDR3 spans 13 residues. V lost 4 bases and J 4 bases, leaving 9 bases between the germline ends. The CDR3 loop reads CASSRGRNQPQHF. CDR3 in DNA: TGTGCCAGCAGCCGGGGGAGAAATCAGCCCCAGCATTTT.

The gene calls are TRBV28 and TRBJ2-7; TRBD1 matches at 8 bases. J was trimmed by 0 bases and V by 6 bases; bases with no gene match: 7. CDR3 length: 15 residues. Germline CDR1 MDHEN, CDR2 SYDVKM. The CDR3, as DNA: TGTGCCAGCAGACGGACAGGGTCCAGCTCCTACGAGCAGTACTTC. Its translation: CASRRTGSSSYEQYF.

CDR3: CASSHDSEQYF. The CDR3 nucleotides are TGTGCCAGCAGCCACGACAGCGAGCAGTACTTC. The gene calls are TRBV7-6 and TRBJ2-7; tentatively, D is TRBD1 (5 bases). The CDR3 extends over 11 amino acids. The germline V and J ends were trimmed by 5 bases and 6 bases, with 8 bases remaining between them. Germline V CDR1 and CDR2: SGHVS, FNYEAQ.

The chain is built from TRBV15 and TRBJ2-5; D is ambiguous. The CDR3 is 15 residues long. Trimming pared 0 bases from V and 5 bases from J, leaving 13 bases between. Germline loops: CDR1 LNHNV, CDR2 YYDKDF (reference sequence). This CDR3 reads CATSREGIGRETQYF. The CDR3 coding sequence is TGTGCCACCAGCAGAGAGGGCATTGGCCGGGAGACCCAGTACTTC.

The V call is TRBV5-5, the J call TRBJ2-7, with 9 bases that match TRBD1. Germline CDR1 is SGHKS and CDR2 is YYEKEE (reference sequence). The CDR3 consists of 18 residues. V lost 0 bases and J lost 2; bases outside the gene matches: 12. Written as DNA, the CDR3 is TGTGCCAGCAGCTTGGTAGGGGGACAGGGAGGGACTCCCTACGAGCAGTACTTC. Translating gives CASSLVGGQGGTPYEQYF.